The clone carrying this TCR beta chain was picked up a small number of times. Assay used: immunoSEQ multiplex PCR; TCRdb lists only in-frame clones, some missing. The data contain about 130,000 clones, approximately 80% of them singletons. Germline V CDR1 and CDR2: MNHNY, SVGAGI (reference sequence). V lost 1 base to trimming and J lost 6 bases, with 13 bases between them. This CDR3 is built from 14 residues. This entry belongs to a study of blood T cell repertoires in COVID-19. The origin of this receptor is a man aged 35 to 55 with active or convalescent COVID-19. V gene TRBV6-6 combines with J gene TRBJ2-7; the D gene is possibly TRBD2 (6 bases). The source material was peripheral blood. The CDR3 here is CASSYLWQGGEQYF. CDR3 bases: TGTGCCAGCAGTTACTTGTGGCAGGGAGGCGAGCAGTACTTC.